This T cell receptor (beta chain) originates from a study of blood T cell repertoires in COVID-19. About the research overall: Collection of acute and convalescent COVID-19 samples took place in the United States, Italy and Spain.

How the authors handled the data: It was from reference gene primer amplification that nucleated cell counts were estimated. Sequencing was performed with immunoSEQ multiplex PCR; in TCRdb, only in-frame clones are kept and a portion is missing. V, J and clone size reflect that table, while D and trimming were determined from the DNA. Seen here are 200,000 to 300,000 clones, about 91% observed once, and the top ten hold roughly 6.3%. Seattle patients were enrolled while actively infected and followed longitudinally. The count of this clone is one. Sequencing was carried out using peripheral blood. The source is a woman under 40 with COVID-19, enrolled during active disease.

CDR3 coding DNA: TGTGCCAGCAGTCCCCGGGACTCAAGGGGTTCACCCCTCCACTTT. Its translation: CASSPRDSRGSPLHF. The J gene is TRBJ1-6, the V gene TRBV28; D possibly corresponds to TRBD1 (5 bases). Germline loops: CDR1 MDHEN, CDR2 SYDVKM. Between the trimmed V and J ends, which lost 5 bases and 9 bases, there was a span of 17 bases. This CDR3 spans 15 amino acids.